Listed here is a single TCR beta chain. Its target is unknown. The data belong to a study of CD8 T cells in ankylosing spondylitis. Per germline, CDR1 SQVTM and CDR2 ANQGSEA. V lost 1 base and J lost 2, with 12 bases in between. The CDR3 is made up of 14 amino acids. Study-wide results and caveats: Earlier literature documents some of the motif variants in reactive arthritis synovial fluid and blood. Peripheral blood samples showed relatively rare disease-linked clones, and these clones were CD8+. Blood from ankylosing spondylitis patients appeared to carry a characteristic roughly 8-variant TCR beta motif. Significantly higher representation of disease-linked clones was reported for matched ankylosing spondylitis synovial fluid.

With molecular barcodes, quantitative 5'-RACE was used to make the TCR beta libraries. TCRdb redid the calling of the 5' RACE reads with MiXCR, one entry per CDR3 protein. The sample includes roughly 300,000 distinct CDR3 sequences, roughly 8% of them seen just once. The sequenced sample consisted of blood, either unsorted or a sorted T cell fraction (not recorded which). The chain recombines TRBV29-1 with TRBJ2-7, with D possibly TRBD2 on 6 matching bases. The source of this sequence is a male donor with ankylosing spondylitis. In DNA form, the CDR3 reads TGCAGCGTTGAAGCCGGGCGGGGCGCCTACGAGCAGTACTTC. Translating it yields CSVEAGRGAYEQYF.